One and the same sample provided the 28 T cell receptor beta chains below, sequenced in a study of shared clonotypes between healthy human individuals. Cells designated naive CD8 were CD45RO-negative and were positively selected for CCR7, with terminally differentiated effector memory CD45RA+ cells excluded. The method was immunoSEQ multiplex PCR; TCRdb's version includes in-frame clones alone and lacks a portion of them. The table includes approximately 1.9 million clones, roughly 93% detected once. Sequencing was performed on naive CD8+ T cells from PBMCs. The receptor set was obtained from a man in his late teens or twenties in good health. Some clones in this sample may be carry-over from other donors' samples.

Concerning this clone itself: Other DNA sequences within the sample encode an identical CDR3. V usage is TRBV7-3 and J usage is TRBJ2-1; 7 bases are a match to TRBD1. Germline CDR1 and CDR2: SGHTA and FQGTGA. V shed 3 bases, J shed 4 bases, and the junction held 0 bases outside the gene matches. The CDR3 has 13 amino acids. CDR3 loop: CASSLGQYNEQFF. Here the CDR3 DNA reads TGTGCCAGCAGCTTGGGACAGTACAATGAGCAGTTCTTC. The variable domain in full, completed from reference TRBV7-3 and TRBJ2-1, reads GAGVSQTPSNKVTEKGKYVELRCDPISGHTALYWYRQSLGQGPEFLIYFQGTGAADDSGLPNDRFFAVRPEGSVSTLKIQRTERGDSAVYLCASSLGQYNEQFFGPGTRLTVL.

The J gene is TRBJ2-5, the V gene TRBV5-4; D remains ambiguous. V was cut by 3 bases and J by 2 bases, with 11 bases left in between. Germline V gives CDR1 SGHNT, CDR2 YYREEE (reference sequence). The CDR3 spans 14 residues. In nucleotides, the CDR3 is TGTGCCAGCAGCTCCGGACGCAATCAAGAGACCCAGTACTTC. Its protein is CASSSGRNQETQYF.

CDR3 sequence reads: CASSLGREAETQYF. Written as DNA, the CDR3 is TGTGCCAGCAGTTTAGGGCGGGAGGCCGAGACCCAGTACTTC. The chain uses TRBV27 and TRBJ2-5, with TRBD2 identical over 8 bases. The CDR3 spans 14 residues. V lost 2 bases, J lost 5 bases, and 4 bases stayed unmatched. Germline V gene sequence: CDR1 MNHEY, CDR2 SMNVEV (reference sequence).

This clone has only one observation. The sample carries other DNA sequences with the same CDR3. The rearrangement uses TRBV6-5 and TRBJ1-2, with D unresolved. Germline CDR1 and CDR2: MNHEY and SVGAGI. Trimming took off 3 bases at V and 4 bases at J, with 9 bases between the two ends. The CDR3 loop spans 13 amino acids. CDR3 residues: CASSYGGSYGYTF. As DNA, the CDR3 is TGTGCCAGCAGTTATGGTGGCAGCTATGGCTACACCTTC.

The gene calls are TRBV6-6 and TRBJ2-7, with 12 bases fitting TRBD2. Germline V gives CDR1 MNHNY, CDR2 SVGAGI (reference sequence). The V and J ends lost 7 bases and 3 bases, in that order; junction bases with no gene match: 7. The CDR3 totals 15 residues. The CDR3 nucleotides are TGTGCCAGCACTATAGGACTAGCGGGATTCTACGAGCAGTACTTC. Its protein is CASTIGLAGFYEQYF.

The chain joins TRBV2 to TRBJ2-3; D ambiguous. V was shortened by 3 bases and J by 6 bases, with 13 bases between the two germline ends. The CDR3 runs 14 residues. Per germline, CDR1 SNHLY and CDR2 FYNNEI. DNA for the CDR3: TGTGCCAGCAGTGATAGAACAGCCCCCGATACGCAGTATTTT. Residues: CASSDRTAPDTQYF.

The V and J genes are TRBV28 and TRBJ2-7, with D uncertain. CDR3 length equals 14 residues. Germline-derived CDR1 and CDR2 are MDHEN and SYDVKM. Trimming took off 3 bases at V and 2 bases at J, with 11 bases between the two ends. CDR3 loop: CASSFSTETYEQYF. The CDR3 DNA follows: TGTGCCAGCAGTTTTTCGACGGAGACCTACGAGCAGTACTTC.

The table lists this clone with a count of one. In the same sample, other DNA sequences code for this CDR3. This chain links TRBV27 with TRBJ2-7; unclear D gene. Germline V gene lookup returns CDR1 MNHEY and CDR2 SMNVEV (reference sequence). This CDR3 contains 12 residues. Trimming removed 5 bases at V and 3 bases at J, with 8 bases between. In DNA, the CDR3 is TGTGCCAGCAGTACGAACAGCTACGAGCAGTACTTC. This gives the protein CASSTNSYEQYF.

This chain connects TRBV7-3 to TRBJ2-1; 9 bases line up with TRBD2. V lost 5 bases and J lost 7; bases outside the gene matches: 3. The CDR3 contains 13 residues. CDR1 is SGHTA and CDR2 is FQGTGA in the germline V gene. CDR3 in DNA: TGTGCCAGCAGCGGGCGGGAGGGGAATGAGCAGTTCTTC. Its translation: CASSGREGNEQFF.

The chain carries TRBV7-3 and TRBJ2-1, with a weak D call TRBD2 (5 bases). V was clipped by 5 bases and J by 5 bases, with 19 bases between them. In germline, CDR1 is SGHTA, CDR2 FQGTGA. The CDR3 runs 16 residues. This chain's CDR3 is CASSPTPYGNHNEQFF. The CDR3 coding sequence is TGTGCCAGCAGCCCAACCCCGTACGGGAACCACAATGAGCAGTTCTTC.

The chain combines TRBV7-9 with TRBJ2-7, with 7 nucleotides matching TRBD1. The CDR3 contains 16 residues. Germline assignment: CDR1 SEHNR and CDR2 FQNEAQ (reference sequence). Losses at the gene ends were 4 bases for V and 2 bases for J; bases not matched to a gene: 11. In nucleotides, the CDR3 is TGTGCCAGCAGCTCGCCGACCAGGGGGAACCCCTACGAGCAGTACTTC. It codes for CASSSPTRGNPYEQYF. The full variable domain, completed using reference TRBV7-9 and TRBJ2-7, is DTGVSQNPRHKITKRGQNVTFRCDPISEHNRLYWYRQTLGQGPEFLTYFQNEAQLEKSRLLSDRFSAERPKGSFSTLEIQRTEQGDSAMYLCASSSPTRGNPYEQYFGPGTRLTVT.

V is TRBV7-8 and J is TRBJ2-1; TRBD2 aligns across 7 bases. Germline assignment: CDR1 SGHVS and CDR2 FQNEAQ. V trimming: 7 bases; J trimming: 6 bases; junction bases outside the gene matches: 12. The CDR3 spans 15 residues. In DNA, the CDR3 is TGTGCCAGCACCATGGGGGGGGATTCGTTCAATGAGCAGTTCTTC. It yields the protein CASTMGGDSFNEQFF. The whole variable domain, filled in from reference TRBV7-8 and TRBJ2-1, reads GAGVSQSPRYKVAKRGQDVALRCDPISGHVSLFWYQQALGQGPEFLTYFQNEAQLDKSGLPSDRFFAERPEGSVSTLKIQRTQQEDSAVYLCASTMGGDSFNEQFFGPGTRLTVL.

The chain uses TRBV30 and TRBJ2-1; TRBD1 agrees at 7 bases. Germline trimming cut 5 bases from V and 4 bases from J; bases unmatched to any gene: 8. The CDR3 is 14 amino acids. Germline CDR1 is GTSNPN and CDR2 is SVGIG (reference sequence). The CDR3 DNA reads TGTGCCTGGCTACCGGGACAGACGTACAATGAGCAGTTCTTC. Translation: CAWLPGQTYNEQFF.

The CDR3 DNA sequence: TGTGCCAGCAGTCCCCTCCTAACACGGGATGAGCAGTTCTTC. Protein sequence: CASSPLLTRDEQFF. The rearrangement links TRBV28 to TRBJ2-1; D gene unclear. The CDR3 consists of 14 residues. The germline V gene encodes CDR1 MDHEN and CDR2 SYDVKM. V dropped 5 bases and J dropped 8 bases, with 16 bases sitting between them.

V is TRBV27 and J is TRBJ2-1; possible D gene TRBD1, 6 bases. CDR1 and CDR2 (germline): MNHEY, SMNVEV (reference sequence). V shed 0 bases and J shed 1 base, with 13 bases lying between them. There are 17 residues in the CDR3. CDR3 nucleotide sequence: TGTGCCAGCAGTTTATCCCCAGGGGCGTATTCCTACAATGAGCAGTTCTTC. Encoded protein: CASSLSPGAYSYNEQFF.

This sequence joins TRBV7-9 and TRBJ2-2, with D unclear. The germline V gene has CDR1 SEHNR and CDR2 FQNEAQ (reference sequence). There are 16 residues in the CDR3. The V end lost 5 bases, the J end lost 1 base, and 14 bases lay between the germline ends. CDR3 DNA: TGTGCCAGCAGCCCCCGTATTGGCCAGAACACCGGGGAGCTGTTTTTT. The encoded protein is CASSPRIGQNTGELFF.

The V gene is TRBV4-3, the J gene TRBJ2-7, with a possible D match to TRBD2 (6 bases). Trimming pared 0 bases from V and 2 bases from J, leaving 11 bases between. CDR3 length: 15 residues. Germline CDR1 LGHNA, CDR2 YSLEER. Here the CDR3 reads CASSQERRGPYEQYF. The CDR3 nucleotides read TGCGCCAGCAGCCAAGAGAGGCGGGGTCCCTACGAGCAGTACTTC.

This chain uses TRBV11-2 with TRBJ2-2; a possible D gene is TRBD1 (6 bases). V was clipped by 5 bases and J by 0 bases, with 22 bases between them. Germline values: CDR1 SGHAT, CDR2 FQNNGV. The CDR3 extends over 19 amino acids. The CDR3 is CASSSFPGRTEANTGELFF. In DNA form, the CDR3 reads TGTGCCAGCAGCAGCTTCCCTGGTAGGACAGAGGCGAACACCGGGGAGCTGTTTTTT. Complete variable domain (other parts from reference TRBV11-2 and TRBJ2-2): EAGVAQSPRYKIIEKRQSVAFWCNPISGHATLYWYQQILGQGPKLLIQFQNNGVVDDSQLPKDRFSAERLKGVDSTLKIQPAKLEDSAVYLCASSSFPGRTEANTGELFFGEGSRLTVL.

The chain combines TRBV9 with TRBJ2-1, with D possibly TRBD1 on 6 matching bases. Deletions cut 5 bases from V and 8 bases from J, with 11 bases between. Per germline, CDR1 SGDLS and CDR2 YYNGEE. This CDR3 has 12 residues. CDR3 sequence reads: CASSPEGDEQFF. CDR3 DNA sequence: TGTGCCAGCAGTCCCGAGGGGGATGAGCAGTTCTTC.

The chain carries TRBV29-1 and TRBJ2-7; D unresolved. This CDR3 is built from 13 residues. Trimming left V 4 bases short and J 0 bases short, with 10 bases between. CDR1 is SQVTM and CDR2 is ANQGSEA in the germline V gene. CDR3 region: CSVASSRSYEQYF. CDR3 nucleotides: TGCAGCGTTGCATCCAGCCGCTCCTACGAGCAGTACTTC.

Turning to this clone: The sample carries other DNA sequences with the same CDR3. The genes are TRBV28 and TRBJ2-3; no clear D. The V gene's germline CDR1 is MDHEN and CDR2 SYDVKM. V was trimmed by 5 bases and J by 2 bases, leaving 5 bases between them. The CDR3 spans 12 residues. The chain's CDR3 is CASSRHTDTQYF. The CDR3 bases are TGTGCCAGCAGTCGACACACAGATACGCAGTATTTT.

This clone was picked up a small number of times. CDR3 amino acids: CASRDTTGANYGYTF. In nucleotides, the CDR3 is TGTGCCAGCAGGGATACAACAGGGGCGAACTATGGCTACACCTTC. The rearrangement uses TRBV2 and TRBJ1-2; 7 positions match TRBD1. CDR3 size: 15 residues. The germline CDR1 and CDR2 sequences are SNHLY and FYNNEI. J gave up 2 bases and V 6 bases, and 9 bases lay outside the gene matches.

The chain joins TRBV5-1 to TRBJ1-1; the D gene is possibly TRBD1 (6 bases). Germline CDR1 is SGHRS and CDR2 is YFSETQ. The CDR3 extends over 15 amino acids. V dropped 3 bases and J dropped 5 bases, with 17 bases sitting between them. This CDR3 is CASSSGSQGGTEAFF. The CDR3 nucleotides read TGCGCCAGCAGCTCCGGGTCACAGGGAGGGACTGAAGCTTTCTTT.

The chain couples TRBV27 to TRBJ1-1; no definite D call. Germline loops: CDR1 MNHEY, CDR2 SMNVEV (reference sequence). The CDR3 is 13 residues long. V was shortened by 2 bases and J by 5 bases, with 9 bases between the two germline ends. CDR3 coding DNA: TGTGCCAGCAGTTTAAACGGTTTTACTGAAGCTTTCTTT. It yields the protein CASSLNGFTEAFF.

The sample holds one count of this clone. The chain couples TRBV11-2 to TRBJ2-3; D is unresolved. The CDR3 extends over 19 amino acids. V was clipped by 2 bases and J by 3 bases, with 24 bases between them. The germline CDR1 and CDR2 sequences are SGHAT and FQNNGV. Written as DNA, the CDR3 is TGTGCCAGCAGCTTATATAGCAGAATTCCCCCGAGCAGTACAGATACGCAGTATTTT. Protein product: CASSLYSRIPPSSTDTQYF.

This clone was detected a few times. The chain is built from TRBV25-1 and TRBJ1-2; no reliable D call. Per the germline V gene, CDR1 is MGHDK and CDR2 is SYGVNS. Deletions cut 6 bases from V and 5 bases from J, with 7 bases between. This CDR3 is built from 11 residues. CDR3 loop: CASRNGYGYTF. CDR3 DNA: TGTGCCAGCAGGAACGGGTATGGCTACACCTTC.

The chain joins TRBV28 to TRBJ1-2, with D hard to call. Germline lookup yields CDR1 MDHEN and CDR2 SYDVKM. The CDR3 runs to 15 residues. Deletions cut 3 bases from V and 2 bases from J, with 13 bases between. The CDR3 bases are TGTGCCAGCAGTTTTCGATCCCTTTTCAACTATGGCTACACCTTC. It encodes CASSFRSLFNYGYTF.

This chain links TRBV5-4 with TRBJ1-2; D is unresolved. The CDR3 runs 15 residues. CDR1 and CDR2 from the germline V gene are SGHNT and YYREEE (reference sequence). The V end lost 6 bases, the J end lost 3 bases, and 18 bases lay between the germline ends. CDR3 region: CASTNPILGYYGYTF. The CDR3, as DNA: TGTGCCAGCACCAACCCGATCCTAGGATACTATGGCTACACCTTC.